The sample holds a few counts of the clone carrying this T cell receptor (beta chain). Its target is not known. The data stem from a study of cytomegalovirus exposure and HLA in healthy donors. The trim removed 1 base at V and 6 bases at J, leaving 11 bases unmatched. This CDR3 has 17 amino acids. CDR1 SGHRS and CDR2 YFSETQ come from the germline V gene. Study observations and caveats: DRB1 showed the most TCR associations and HLA-C the fewest in a later analysis, as rates varied by HLA locus. By a later analysis, the bulk of CMV-associated TCR beta chains appeared HLA-restricted.

PCR amplification relied on 60 Vbeta primers (plus 13 Jbeta primers). TCRdb keeps only in-frame clones here, not all; method: immunoSEQ multiplex PCR. The profile covers some 120,000 clones, with about 9.4% appearing a single time and 6% taken by the ten largest. The rearrangement uses TRBV5-1 and TRBJ2-2; TRBD2 matches 8 bases. The TCR sequence derives from a middle-aged woman in good health and CMV-seropositive. Material: PBMCs. The CDR3 loop is CASSLIMLAGGAGELFF. CDR3 sequence (DNA): TGCGCCAGCAGCTTGATTATGCTAGCGGGCGGGGCCGGGGAGCTGTTTTTT.